The 30 T cell receptor beta chains given below trace back to one sample, sequenced in a study of control samples from healthy donors and cancer patients. The assay was immunoSEQ multiplex PCR, and TCRdb's table has in-frame clones only and misses some. The sample has over 85,000 clones; around nine tenths are singletons. The material sequenced was PBMCs. The receptor set was obtained from a woman aged 60-75 years with lung cancer.

The rearrangement joins TRBV6-5 to TRBJ1-1; D gene unclear. Germline CDR1 reads MNHEY; CDR2 reads SVGAGI. Trimming left V 0 bases short and J 1 base short, with 9 bases between. CDR3 length: 15 residues. CDR3 DNA sequence: TGTGCCAGCAGTTACTCAGTAACAGAGAACACTGAAGCTTTCTTT. It specifies CASSYSVTENTEAFF.

The V and J genes are TRBV19 and TRBJ1-1; maybe TRBD1 (5 bases). The germline gives CDR1 LNHDA, CDR2 SQIVND (reference sequence). The CDR3 runs to 14 residues. Trimming shortened V by 6 bases and J by 1 base, and 12 bases separated the two germline ends. The CDR3 here is CASRPGPGNTEAFF. Here the CDR3 DNA reads TGTGCCAGTAGGCCGGGACCGGGGAACACTGAAGCTTTCTTT.

The chain carries TRBV4-1 and TRBJ1-2; 11 bases agree with TRBD1. This CDR3 is built from 16 residues. Trimming cost V 0 bases and J 4 bases; bases outside gene matches: 4. In germline, CDR1 is MGHRA, CDR2 YSYEKL. CDR3 in amino acids: CASSQDPGQGAYGYTF. CDR3 sequence (DNA): TGCGCCAGCAGCCAAGATCCAGGACAGGGGGCCTATGGCTACACCTTC.

The J gene is TRBJ2-3, the V gene TRBV2, with D perhaps matching TRBD1 (5 bases). Germline CDR1 SNHLY, CDR2 FYNNEI. CDR3 length equals 15 residues. With 5 bases removed from V and 0 bases from J, the gap between germline ends came to 12 bases. The CDR3 bases are TGTGCCAGCAGTCCTGGGGCCCATAGCACAGATACGCAGTATTTT. It is translated as CASSPGAHSTDTQYF.

The V call is TRBV5-1, the J call TRBJ2-3, with TRBD2 identical over 8 bases. This CDR3 spans 16 amino acids. CDR1 and CDR2 from the germline V gene are SGHRS and YFSETQ. J lost 1 base, V lost 0 bases, and 4 bases had no gene match. The CDR3 nucleotides are TGCGCCAGCAGCTTGGGGACTAGCAGTCGCACAGATACGCAGTATTTT. Its translation is CASSLGTSSRTDTQYF.

In nucleotides, the CDR3 is TGTGCCAGCAGTTGGGGGGAGGGTCAGCCCCAGCATTTT. Residues: CASSWGEGQPQHF. The chain links TRBV12-3 or TRBV12-4 to TRBJ1-5; perhaps TRBD1 as D (5 bases). V was pared by 4 bases and J by 6 bases, with 10 bases between. CDR3 length: 13 amino acids.

This clone came up once. The chain employs TRBV7-3 and TRBJ1-1; TRBD1 aligns across 7 bases. With 5 bases clipped from V and 1 base from J, the junction kept 1 base outside the gene matches. The length of the CDR3 is 13 residues. Germline V gene data show CDR1 as SGHTA and CDR2 as FQGTGA. DNA of the CDR3: TGTGCCAGCAGCAGGACAGGGAACACTGAAGCTTTCTTT. Its translation is CASSRTGNTEAFF.

The chain has TRBV12-5 and TRBJ1-2; 7 positions agree with TRBD1. V shed 6 bases and J 5 bases; nucleotides not matched to a gene: 6. The CDR3 has 13 amino acids. The V gene's germline CDR1 is LGHNT and CDR2 FRNRAP. CDR3: CASGTGAGYGYTF. The CDR3 nucleotides are TGTGCTAGTGGAACAGGGGCTGGGTATGGCTACACCTTC.

Points on this clone: The same CDR3 arises from other DNA sequences in this sample as well. This chain links TRBV9 with TRBJ1-2; D not resolved. The CDR3 is 12 amino acids. V was pared by 0 bases and J by 4 bases, with 4 bases between. Germline CDR1 SGDLS, CDR2 YYNGEE. The CDR3 loop reads CASSVGSYGYTF. The CDR3, as DNA: TGTGCCAGCAGCGTAGGAAGCTATGGCTACACCTTC.

The rearrangement uses TRBV9 and TRBJ1-5, with TRBD1 as a possible D gene (5 bases). The CDR3 totals 16 residues. The V gene lost 3 bases and the J gene lost 6 bases, with 19 bases spanning the gap. Germline CDR1 reads SGDLS; CDR2 reads YYNGEE. The CDR3 spells CASSAGAPQVGQPQHF. The DNA for the CDR3 is TGTGCCAGCAGCGCCGGGGCTCCTCAGGTGGGTCAGCCCCAGCATTTT.

This chain connects TRBV7-8 to TRBJ2-5, with D hard to call. The CDR3 extends over 15 amino acids. V dropped 1 base and J dropped 5 bases, with 14 bases sitting between them. The germline CDR1 and CDR2 sequences are SGHVS and FQNEAQ. CDR3 nucleotide sequence: TGTGCCAGCAGCTTAGGGGCAGAGTTAAGGGAGACCCAGTACTTC. Residues: CASSLGAELRETQYF.

The chain employs TRBV18 and TRBJ1-1; TRBD1 matches at 9 bases. The CDR3 consists of 15 residues. V trimming: 8 bases; J trimming: 4 bases; junction bases outside the gene matches: 11. In germline, CDR1 is KGHSH, CDR2 LQKENI. CDR3: CASTVQGAGGTEAFF. CDR3 nucleotides: TGTGCCAGCACTGTACAGGGGGCCGGGGGCACTGAAGCTTTCTTT. The full variable domain, its missing parts supplied by reference TRBV18 and TRBJ1-1, is NAGVMQNPRHLVRRRGQEARLRCSPMKGHSHVYWYRQLPEEGLKFMVYLQKENIIDESGMPKERFSAEFPKEGPSILRIQQVVRGDSAAYFCASTVQGAGGTEAFFGQGTRLTVV.

The V and J genes are TRBV19 and TRBJ1-2, with unresolved D. Trimming shortened V by 4 bases and J by 7 bases, and 10 bases separated the two germline ends. CDR1 is LNHDA and CDR2 is SQIVND in the germline V gene (reference sequence). This CDR3 region has 12 residues. The CDR3: CASSKETGGYTF. In nucleotides, the CDR3 is TGTGCCAGTAGTAAGGAGACCGGTGGCTACACCTTC.

The chain joins TRBV19 to TRBJ1-1; 7 bases align to TRBD1. This CDR3 has 15 amino acids. V lost 4 bases and J lost 3; bases outside the gene matches: 8. Germline assignment: CDR1 LNHDA and CDR2 SQIVND (reference sequence). The CDR3 DNA sequence: TGTGCCAGTAGTACTGCCGGGACAGCTGACACTGAAGCTTTCTTT. It is translated as CASSTAGTADTEAFF.

This clone came up a few times. The rearrangement uses TRBV7-9 and TRBJ2-3; D is unresolved. Looked up from germline, CDR1 is SEHNR and CDR2 is FQNEAQ (reference sequence). This CDR3 is 12 amino acids long. The ends were cut back, 1 base at V and 8 bases at J, with 7 bases in the middle. CDR3 region: CASSLVGPTQYF. Written as DNA, the CDR3 is TGTGCCAGCAGCTTAGTCGGGCCTACGCAGTATTTT.

This clone was detected only a few times. The chain employs TRBV7-2 and TRBJ2-3; 10 bases align to TRBD2. Per the germline V gene, CDR1 is SGHTA and CDR2 is FQGNSA. V trimming: 5 bases; J trimming: 5 bases; junction bases outside the gene matches: 16. There are 18 residues in the CDR3. CDR3 sequence reads: CASSPGWGLAGEVDTQYF. The CDR3 DNA reads as TGTGCCAGCAGCCCAGGTTGGGGTCTAGCGGGAGAGGTAGATACGCAGTATTTT. The full variable domain, completed using reference TRBV7-2 and TRBJ2-3, is GAGVSQSPSNKVTEKGKDVELRCDPISGHTALYWYRQSLGQGLEFLIYFQGNSAPDKSGLPSDRFSAERTGGSVSTLTIQRTQQEDSAVYLCASSPGWGLAGEVDTQYFGPGTRLTVL.

Remarks on this clone: The same CDR3 is also encoded by other DNA sequences in this sample. This rearrangement joins TRBV5-1 to TRBJ1-1, with unresolved D. The CDR3 extends over 14 amino acids. The germline gives CDR1 SGHRS, CDR2 YFSETQ. Deletions cut 4 bases from V and 1 base from J, with 11 bases between. The CDR3 DNA sequence: TGCGCCAGCAGCCCCGTTACGGGGAACACTGAAGCTTTCTTT. Translating gives CASSPVTGNTEAFF.

The chain uses TRBV25-1 and TRBJ1-2, with D hard to call. Trimming pared 4 bases from V and 5 bases from J, leaving 11 bases between. This CDR3 is built from 13 residues. Germline CDR1 MGHDK, CDR2 SYGVNS. CDR3 in amino acids: CASSGGPVYGYTF. The CDR3 nucleotides are TGTGCCAGCAGTGGTGGGCCAGTTTATGGCTACACCTTC.

The V gene is TRBV6-2 or TRBV6-3, the J gene TRBJ1-5; D unclear. V lost 2 bases and J 2 bases, leaving 10 bases between the germline ends. The CDR3 length is 15 residues. Germline assignment: CDR1 MNHEY and CDR2 SVGEGT. Here the CDR3 DNA reads TGTGCCAGCAGTTACGCTCAGGCGGGCAATCAGCCCCAGCATTTT. Translating gives CASSYAQAGNQPQHF.

As DNA, the CDR3 is TGTGCCAGCAGCGTAGATCTTGGGTCCACCACCGGGGAGCTGTTTTTT. This codes for CASSVDLGSTTGELFF. The V call is TRBV9, the J call TRBJ2-2, with D uncertain. Germline CDR1 and CDR2: SGDLS and YYNGEE. The ends were cut back, 0 bases at V and 4 bases at J, with 13 bases in the middle. This CDR3 is built from 16 residues.

The genes are TRBV5-1 and TRBJ2-5, with D maybe TRBD2 (6 bases). The CDR3 spans 14 residues. Trimming removed 0 bases at V and 4 bases at J, with 10 bases between. The germline V gene has CDR1 SGHRS and CDR2 YFSETQ. CDR3 sequence: CASSLAGGRETQYF. CDR3 in DNA: TGCGCCAGCAGCTTGGCCGGGGGTAGAGAGACCCAGTACTTC.

J is TRBJ1-5 and V is TRBV5-1; TRBD1 might be the D (5 bases). Germline loops: CDR1 SGHRS, CDR2 YFSETQ. V lost 0 bases, J lost 5 bases, and 6 bases lay in between. This CDR3 comprises 13 residues. The CDR3 reads CASSLGGDQPQHF. The CDR3 nucleotides are TGCGCCAGCAGCTTGGGGGGGGATCAGCCCCAGCATTTT.

A few counts support this clone. The genes are TRBV25-1 and TRBJ2-7, with D perhaps matching TRBD2 (5 bases). The germline gives CDR1 MGHDK, CDR2 SYGVNS. The CDR3 length is 16 residues. V dropped 0 bases and J dropped 1 base, with 13 bases sitting between them. The CDR3 region has the DNA TGTGCCAGCAGTGAATACGTGGGCCGAGGGTCCTACGAGCAGTACTTC. It is translated as CASSEYVGRGSYEQYF.

In this sample, this clone turned up once. V is TRBV19 and J is TRBJ1-4, with D possibly TRBD1 on 5 matching bases. Germline loops: CDR1 LNHDA, CDR2 SQIVND (reference sequence). CDR3 size: 14 residues. V lost 7 bases to trimming and J lost 4 bases, with 13 bases between them. CDR3: CASTDRTINEKLFF. The CDR3 bases are TGTGCCAGTACTGACAGAACTATTAATGAAAAACTGTTTTTT.

The chain links TRBV4-3 to TRBJ1-2, with D perhaps matching TRBD1 (5 bases). V lost 0 bases to trimming and J lost 2 bases, with 19 bases between them. This CDR3 contains 18 residues. Germline CDR1 reads LGHNA; CDR2 reads YSLEER. The CDR3 nucleotides read TGCGCCAGCAGCCAAGATCGAGGCGGCCCAGGGACCAACTATGGCTACACCTTC. This translates into CASSQDRGGPGTNYGYTF.

This chain connects TRBV11-2 to TRBJ2-7, with D perhaps matching TRBD1 or TRBD2 (6 bases each). The V gene lost 1 base and the J gene lost 4 bases, with 23 bases spanning the gap. Germline values: CDR1 SGHAT, CDR2 FQNNGV. This CDR3 has 18 amino acids. This CDR3 reads CASSLVRGDIVRMYEQYF. CDR3 DNA sequence: TGTGCCAGCAGCTTAGTAAGGGGGGACATCGTTCGGATGTACGAGCAGTACTTC.

The chain's CDR3 is CASSFSFGAYEQYF. The CDR3 DNA sequence: TGTGCCAGCAGCTTTTCGTTCGGCGCCTACGAGCAGTACTTC. The chain joins TRBV7-9 to TRBJ2-7; D is unresolved. Germline V CDR1 and CDR2: SEHNR, FQNEAQ (reference sequence). This CDR3 has 14 amino acids. The V and J ends lost 3 bases and 2 bases respectively, with 11 bases between them.

A few counts support this clone. The chain has TRBV7-9 and TRBJ1-4, with TRBD1 identical over 7 bases. Germline trimming cut 1 base from V and 7 bases from J; bases unmatched to any gene: 9. Germline CDR1 SEHNR, CDR2 FQNEAQ (reference sequence). This CDR3 has 16 residues. CDR3 loop: CASSLGSGRGSEKLFF. CDR3 nucleotides: TGTGCCAGCAGCTTAGGTTCGGGCAGGGGGAGTGAAAAACTGTTTTTT.

V usage is TRBV20-1 and J usage is TRBJ1-6; D ambiguous. Germline values: CDR1 DFQATT, CDR2 SNEGSKA (reference sequence). Trimming took off 3 bases at V and 9 bases at J, with 15 bases between the two ends. The CDR3 covers 14 residues. CDR3 sequence: CSASIFRSPSPLHF. CDR3 nucleotides: TGCAGTGCTAGTATCTTTCGATCGCCTTCACCCCTCCACTTT.

This clone was seen only once. This chain uses TRBV19 with TRBJ1-1; 7 bases are shared with TRBD1. CDR1 and CDR2 from the germline V gene are LNHDA and SQIVND (reference sequence). V shed 5 bases and J 1 base; nucleotides not matched to a gene: 7. The CDR3 length is 15 residues. CDR3 bases: TGTGCCAGTAGTGCCGACAGGGATGGGAACACTGAAGCTTTCTTT. Its protein product is CASSADRDGNTEAFF.